Listed below are T cell receptor beta chains from one sample, sequenced in a study of T cells in Graves' hyperthyroidism and ophthalmopathy. Each CDR3 protein is one row after TCRdb ran MiXCR on the multiplex PCR reads. The sample shows roughly 250,000 distinct CDR3 sequences, roughly 15% of them seen only once. Sequencing was performed on blood. The receptors shown here come from a woman aged 40 to 50 with Graves' hyperthyroidism that later progressed to Graves' ophthalmopathy. CDR3s include the opening cysteine and the closing phenylalanine or tryptophan. The order of the fields is V gene, J gene, CDR3 protein.

v_gene: TRBV27
j_gene: TRBJ2-1
CDR3aa: CASSWTSRGDEQFF

v_gene: TRBV6-1
j_gene: TRBJ1-1
CDR3aa: CASSEARWAGITEAFF

v_gene: TRBV7-2
j_gene: TRBJ1-1
CDR3aa: CASSFGVARAFF

v_gene: TRBV5-6
j_gene: TRBJ1-1
CDR3aa: CASSSEGRTEAFF

v_gene: TRBV27
j_gene: TRBJ2-7
CDR3aa: CASRDSSREQYF

v_gene: TRBV28
j_gene: TRBJ2-7
CDR3aa: CASSSGLAGVYEQYF

v_gene: TRBV7-3
j_gene: TRBJ1-5
CDR3aa: CASPTNSNQPQHF

v_gene: TRBV18
j_gene: TRBJ1-1
CDR3aa: CASSGQINTEAFF

v_gene: TRBV5-1
j_gene: TRBJ1-1
CDR3aa: CASSRGGTAVTEAFF

v_gene: TRBV20-1
j_gene: TRBJ2-2
CDR3aa: CSVQWVGELFF

v_gene: TRBV20-1
j_gene: TRBJ1-4
CDR3aa: CSAKKVRGPDYEKLFF

v_gene: TRBV5-1
j_gene: TRBJ2-1
CDR3aa: CASSLGWRSSYNEQFF

v_gene: TRBV19
j_gene: TRBJ1-4
CDR3aa: CASSTLIQGSCCLGKLFF

v_gene: TRBV24-1
j_gene: TRBJ2-1
CDR3aa: CATRHSGRNNEQFF

v_gene: TRBV10-3
j_gene: TRBJ1-5
CDR3aa: CAISESKIEPQHF

v_gene: TRBV5-6
j_gene: TRBJ2-3
CDR3aa: CASSFTGLAGGTDTQYF

v_gene: TRBV20-1
j_gene: TRBJ2-7
CDR3aa: CSAPRVGFAYEQYF

v_gene: TRBV19
j_gene: TRBJ1-3
CDR3aa: CASSTRRSSGNTIYF

v_gene: TRBV28
j_gene: TRBJ2-2
CDR3aa: CASKLISSGTFGGELFF

v_gene: TRBV7-2
j_gene: TRBJ2-1
CDR3aa: CSSSSYRLAGGHEQFF

v_gene: TRBV28
j_gene: TRBJ1-1
CDR3aa: CASSLRTGGGTEAFF

v_gene: TRBV5-1
j_gene: TRBJ1-4
CDR3aa: CASRRGANEKLFF

v_gene: TRBV9
j_gene: TRBJ2-7
CDR3aa: CASSSGLAVSSYEQYF

v_gene: TRBV19
j_gene: TRBJ1-4
CDR3aa: CASSMVDVAGSGKLFF

v_gene: TRBV20-1
j_gene: TRBJ1-1
CDR3aa: CSAGEAEAFF

v_gene: TRBV28
j_gene: TRBJ2-7
CDR3aa: CASSLSSGRSVWYEQYF

v_gene: TRBV27
j_gene: TRBJ2-3
CDR3aa: CASKDTQYF

v_gene: TRBV11-2
j_gene: TRBJ2-1
CDR3aa: CASSPLAGGPGNNFF

v_gene: TRBV7-2
j_gene: TRBJ1-1
CDR3aa: CASSFRGGNTEAFF

v_gene: TRBV2
j_gene: TRBJ2-7
CDR3aa: CASSVRILGTDSYEQYF

v_gene: TRBV30
j_gene: TRBJ2-1
CDR3aa: CAWHRSSYNEQFF

v_gene: TRBV7-8
j_gene: TRBJ1-4
CDR3aa: CASSLYVRGNEKLFF

v_gene: TRBV19
j_gene: TRBJ2-1
CDR3aa: CASSSRQYHNEQFF

v_gene: TRBV11-2
j_gene: TRBJ2-5
CDR3aa: CASSLVWTVQETQYF

v_gene: TRBV20-1
j_gene: TRBJ2-7
CDR3aa: CSAPQGGPSYEQYF

v_gene: TRBV15
j_gene: TRBJ1-1
CDR3aa: CATSRVGNTEAFF

v_gene: TRBV7-2
j_gene: TRBJ1-2
CDR3aa: CASSLNSNYGYTF

v_gene: TRBV6-2/TRBV6-3
j_gene: TRBJ2-3
CDR3aa: CASSYQTIAGGPTDTQYF

v_gene: TRBV6-1
j_gene: TRBJ2-1
CDR3aa: CASSTSMTGVEQFF

v_gene: TRBV11-2
j_gene: TRBJ2-1
CDR3aa: CASSSMGGWNEQFF

v_gene: TRBV12-3/TRBV12-4
j_gene: TRBJ2-2
CDR3aa: CASRLQGGELFF